These 7 T cell receptor beta chains originate from one sample sequenced in a study of blood T cell repertoires in COVID-19. Assay used: immunoSEQ multiplex PCR; TCRdb lists only in-frame clones, some missing. This table holds hundreds of thousands of clones, about nine tenths found once. The material sequenced was PBMCs or T cells enriched from blood (not recorded which). These receptors were collected from a man aged 55 to 69 who had recovered from COVID-19.

This rearrangement joins TRBV9 to TRBJ2-1; TRBD1 is a possible D gene (6 bases). This CDR3 spans 15 amino acids. Germline V gene sequence: CDR1 SGDLS, CDR2 YYNGEE. V was cut by 4 bases and J by 4 bases, with 15 bases left in between. The CDR3 DNA sequence: TGTGCCAGCAGCCTACAGGGCGCTAGATACAATGAGCAGTTCTTC. This gives the protein CASSLQGARYNEQFF.

The V call is TRBV2, the J call TRBJ2-1; 7 bases align to TRBD2. J lost 0 bases, V lost 1 base, and 3 bases had no gene match. The CDR3 consists of 16 residues. CDR1 and CDR2 (germline): SNHLY, FYNNEI. DNA for the CDR3: TGTGCCAGCAGTGAAGGGCGGGGGAGCTCCTACAATGAGCAGTTCTTC. As protein: CASSEGRGSSYNEQFF.

This clone has only one observation. The chain carries TRBV7-9 and TRBJ1-1, with 10 bases that match TRBD1. The CDR3 is made up of 14 amino acids. V trimming: 5 bases; J trimming: 4 bases; junction bases outside the gene matches: 4. From germline, CDR1 is SEHNR and CDR2 FQNEAQ (reference sequence). The CDR3 nucleotides read TGTGCCAGCAGCAAACGGACAGGGGGCACTGAAGCTTTCTTT. Translation: CASSKRTGGTEAFF.

This chain links TRBV3-1 (or the pseudogene TRBV3-2) with TRBJ2-1, with D tentatively TRBD1 (5 bases). V was shortened by 4 bases and J by 10 bases, with 20 bases between the two germline ends. The CDR3 length is 15 residues. CDR1 and CDR2 (germline): LGHDT, YNNKEL (reference sequence). CDR3 DNA sequence: TGTGCCAGCAGCCCCGACAGAACCGTTTTTAAGGAGCAGTTCTTC. Its protein product is CASSPDRTVFKEQFF.

The rearrangement uses TRBV19 and TRBJ2-5; 7 nucleotides agree with TRBD1. V lost 5 bases, J lost 3 bases, and 3 bases stayed unmatched. This CDR3 contains 13 residues. Germline CDR1 LNHDA, CDR2 SQIVND (reference sequence). In DNA, the CDR3 is TGTGCCAGTAGTGGACAGGTGGAAGAGACCCAGTACTTC. Encoded protein: CASSGQVEETQYF.

This chain uses TRBV9 with TRBJ2-3; no reliable D call. The CDR3 covers 13 residues. The germline V gene has CDR1 SGDLS and CDR2 YYNGEE. V gave up 3 bases and J gave up 10 bases, with 15 bases separating them. For the CDR3, the DNA is TGTGCCAGCAGCGCCCGAGAGTTGGGCGCGCAGTATTTT. Translation: CASSARELGAQYF.

The chain recombines TRBV7-2 with TRBJ2-7; D is possibly TRBD2 (6 bases). CDR3 length equals 16 residues. Trimming shortened V by 2 bases and J by 0 bases, and 14 bases separated the two germline ends. Germline V gene lookup returns CDR1 SGHTA and CDR2 FQGNSA. As DNA, the CDR3 is TGTGCCAGCAGCTTAAGCGGGTCCCAGAGCTCCTACGAGCAGTACTTC. Residues: CASSLSGSQSSYEQYF.